Described below is a single T cell receptor (beta chain) sequence and its context. Its specific antigen is unknown. It has no much larger one-base neighbor in the sample; base qualities were not kept. Reading from cysteine to phenylalanine, the CDR3 counts 19 amino acids. The retained sequence is limited to the CDR3, 57 bases, with the frame set at the first base. The germline V end is reduced by 3 bases and the J end by 5 bases; junction bases left unmatched: 14. For CDR1 and CDR2, the germline V gene lists MDHEN and SYDVKM. This sample is part of a study of blood T cell repertoires in COVID-19 (dated by TCRdb to 2020 to 2022). Notes on the research overall: Samples from collaborators originated in the United States, Italy and Spain and spanned both the acute and convalescent phases of COVID-19. The material from the prospective study consisted of cDNA or gDNA derived from T cells, B-cell-depleted T cells, or PBMCs. Subjects who had been exposed to COVID-19, were actively infected with it, or had recovered from it provided the deeply sampled blood TCRbeta repertoires that made up the dataset. The repertoires were made available in a free public database intended to serve as a resource for research on the immune response to SARS-CoV-2. Samples came from the ongoing ImmuneRACE study (first 160 participants) plus 1,254 subjects from 6 global collaborators. A de-identified subject ID, COVID-19 status, age in years and sex were almost always included in the sample metadata. Where available, HLA class I and class II types were taken from metadata supplied by the sample provider and were not determined by assay-based typing. Beyond this particular receptor, the publication reports: How much clinical and demographic metadata was included differed by source and by participant, and the metadata was provided uncurated.

Collaborating institutions collected whole blood in K2EDTA tubes following their own protocols. For TCRbeta analysis, collaborators shipped samples in one of three forms: frozen whole blood, isolated PBMCs, or DNA extracted from either of those sample types. TCRbeta CDR3 regions were amplified from genomic DNA using the immunoSEQ Assay, a bias-controlled multiplex PCR. Regarding the original processing steps: The number of nucleated cells in each sample was estimated from the amplification of reference gene primers within the assay. To quantify the absolute abundance of each unique TCRbeta CDR3 rearrangement, sequence reads were collapsed and filtered. For each sample, productive Simpson clonality was calculated as the square root of Simpson's diversity index across productive rearrangements. TCRdb's version of the immuneACCESS table is confined to in-frame rearrangements and falls short of the full clone set. An unresolved V gene accounts for under half of the shortfall where checked; the remainder is of unknown origin. For V, J and clone size, that table is used; D and trimming come from the DNA. This sample gives more than 150,000 clones in total; approximately 80% of them show up just once. Jointly, the top ten make up about 6.4% of the sample.

The V gene is TRBV28 and the J gene is TRBJ1-5, with 12 central nucleotides matching TRBD1. Source material: peripheral blood. This TCR came from a human donor in a cohort sampled during active COVID-19. CDR3 sequence: CASSFFVWDRGRRDQPQHF. The DNA sequence is as follows: TGTGCCAGCAGTTTTTTCGTTTGGGACAGGGGGCGCAGAGATCAGCCCCAGCATTTT.